This T cell receptor (beta chain) was observed in a study of blood T cells in healthy people across ages. A second roughly 6 to 12 cycle PCR used barcoded and J-beta primers. TCRdb re-analysed the 5' RACE reads in MiXCR, keeping a single row per CDR3 protein. The sample lists more than 650,000 distinct CDR3 sequences, 22% occurring once. The V end lost 1 base, the J end lost 2 bases, and 15 bases lay between the germline ends. Per germline, CDR1 SGHTA and CDR2 FQGNSA. The CDR3 is 17 residues long. What was sequenced was blood. The sequence was obtained from a man aged 65 to 79 in good health. The chain is built from TRBV7-2 and TRBJ2-1; D might be TRBD1 or TRBD2, each matching 5 bases. The CDR3 protein is CASSLGLRDGAYNEQFF. DNA of the CDR3: TGTGCCAGCAGCTTAGGTCTCCGGGACGGGGCCTACAATGAGCAGTTCTTC.